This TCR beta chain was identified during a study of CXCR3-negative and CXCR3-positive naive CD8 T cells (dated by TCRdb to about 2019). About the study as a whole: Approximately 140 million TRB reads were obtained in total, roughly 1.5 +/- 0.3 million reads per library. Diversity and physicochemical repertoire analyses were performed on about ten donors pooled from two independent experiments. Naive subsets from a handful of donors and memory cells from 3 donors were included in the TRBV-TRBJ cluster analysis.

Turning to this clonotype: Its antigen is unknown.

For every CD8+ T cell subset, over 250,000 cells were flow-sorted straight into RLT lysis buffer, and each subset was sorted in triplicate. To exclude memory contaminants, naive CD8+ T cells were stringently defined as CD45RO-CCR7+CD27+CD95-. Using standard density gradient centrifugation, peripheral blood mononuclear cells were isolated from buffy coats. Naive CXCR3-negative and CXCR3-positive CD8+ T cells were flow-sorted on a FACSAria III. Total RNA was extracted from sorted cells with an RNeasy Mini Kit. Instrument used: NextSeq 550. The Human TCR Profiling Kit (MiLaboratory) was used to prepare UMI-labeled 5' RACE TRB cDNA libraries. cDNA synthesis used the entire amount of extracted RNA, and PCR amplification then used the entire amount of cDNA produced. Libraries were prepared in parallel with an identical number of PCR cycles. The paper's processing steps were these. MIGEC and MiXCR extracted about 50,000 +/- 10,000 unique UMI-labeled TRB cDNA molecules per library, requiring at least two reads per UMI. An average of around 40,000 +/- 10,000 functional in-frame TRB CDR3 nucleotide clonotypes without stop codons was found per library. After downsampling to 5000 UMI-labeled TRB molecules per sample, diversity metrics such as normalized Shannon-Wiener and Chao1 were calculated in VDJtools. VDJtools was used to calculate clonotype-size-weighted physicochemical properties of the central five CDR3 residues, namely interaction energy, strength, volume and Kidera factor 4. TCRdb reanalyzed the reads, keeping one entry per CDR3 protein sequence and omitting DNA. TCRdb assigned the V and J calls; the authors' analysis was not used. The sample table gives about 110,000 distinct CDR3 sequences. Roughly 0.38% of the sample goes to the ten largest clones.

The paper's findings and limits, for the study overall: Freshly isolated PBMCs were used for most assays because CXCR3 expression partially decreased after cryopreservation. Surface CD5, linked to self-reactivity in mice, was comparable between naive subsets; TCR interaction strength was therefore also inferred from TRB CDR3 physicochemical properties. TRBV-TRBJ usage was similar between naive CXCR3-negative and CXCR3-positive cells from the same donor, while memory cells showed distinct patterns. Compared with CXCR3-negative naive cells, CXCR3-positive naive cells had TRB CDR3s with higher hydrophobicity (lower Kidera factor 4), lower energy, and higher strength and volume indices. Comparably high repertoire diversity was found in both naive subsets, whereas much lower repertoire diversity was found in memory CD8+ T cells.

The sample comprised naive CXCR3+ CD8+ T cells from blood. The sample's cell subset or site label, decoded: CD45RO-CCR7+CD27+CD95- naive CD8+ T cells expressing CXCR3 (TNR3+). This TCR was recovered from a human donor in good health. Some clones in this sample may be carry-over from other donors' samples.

The CDR3 amino acid sequence is: CASSLVLAGVAGELFF. The chain joins TRBV5-5 to TRBJ2-2; no DNA is available, so the TRBD2 call from TCRdb remains unchecked. CDR1 and CDR2, per the germline V gene (reference sequence), are SGHKS and YYEKEE. The cysteine opens and the phenylalanine closes a CDR3 of 16 amino acids. No DNA sequence is on record.